The clone carrying this T cell receptor beta chain was detected only once. A junction end diverges from the germline sequence, so it may reflect a read error. The germline CDR1 and CDR2 sequences are MRHNA and SNTAGT. This CDR3 spans 15 amino acids. This sample was included in a study of CD4 and CD8 cells across lung adenocarcinoma regions. Localized lung adenocarcinoma, a non-small cell lung cancer, affected the donors. TCRdb redid the calling of the PCR reads with MiXCR, one entry per CDR3 protein. The sample includes approximately 13,000 distinct CDR3 sequences, around 45% seen only once; the top ten take roughly 17%.

Sequenced material: CD4+ T cells from the center of a lung tumor. The clonotype originates from a male donor with lung adenocarcinoma. The CD4 and CD8 labels of this study may be unreliable. This chain connects TRBV6-4 to TRBJ2-3; weak D call: TRBD2 (7 bases). The CDR3 sequence is CAAGDGGGGEDTQYF. The CDR3 DNA reads as TGTGCCGCGGGTGACGGGGGCGGGGGTGAAGATACCCAGTATTTC.